The rows below give T cell receptor beta chains drawn from one sample of a study of metastatic and nonmetastatic thyroid tumors. TCRdb re-analyzed the PCR reads through MiXCR. The sample lists about 35,000 clones; roughly 29% were seen once. Source material: blood. The receptors derive from a female donor with papillary thyroid cancer or a benign thyroid nodule (not recorded which). Some clones in this sample may be carry-over from other donors' samples. Both conserved end residues are trimmed from each CDR3. Only some rows state a clone size, as once, few, many or a class for expanded clones.

TRBJ2-5 | TRBV3-1 | - | ASSPRGGQETQY
TRBJ2-7 | TRBV11-3 | medium-sized | ASSPGGEAYEQY
TRBJ1-6 | TRBV5-1 | once | ASSLAVNSPLH
TRBJ2-3 | TRBV11-1 | - | ASSSPSGDSDTQY
TRBJ1-2 | TRBV7-2 | few | ASSQATENIGYT
TRBJ1-1 | TRBV6-1 | medium-sized | ASGSDGQANEAF
TRBJ1-1 | TRBV5-4 | - | ASSYLQVGGGEAF
TRBJ2-5 | TRBV15 | - | ATSRGGSGEHPTQY
TRBJ2-7 | TRBV9 | - | ANSVGGMAFEQY
TRBJ1-1 | TRBV28 | few | ASSLWLPGQGMNTEAF
TRBJ2-3 | TRBV20-1 | - | SARSDGAHTDTQY
TRBJ2-7 | TRBV4-1 | - | ASSDSYEQY
TRBJ2-5 | TRBV7-8 | - | ASSLGLRTEYGDQY
TRBJ2-7 | TRBV30 | - | AWSVGFSGEQY
TRBJ1-2 | TRBV6-1 | few | AGVPDVYVYT
TRBJ2-6 | TRBV7-6 | many | ASSRRDSGANVLT
TRBJ1-5 | TRBV20-1 | once | SARPDRGRKPQH
TRBJ2-7 | TRBV13 | - | ASSPVRLAGVPSPYEQY
TRBJ2-2 | TRBV20-1 | - | SARAIAETGSNTGELF
TRBJ2-7 | TRBV20-1 | medium-sized | SAREAGAQYEQY
TRBJ2-1 | TRBV6-8 | medium-sized | ASSPHNEQF
TRBJ2-2 | TRBV7-9 | - | ASSSVLGSTGELF
TRBJ2-7 | TRBV12-3/TRBV12-4 | few | ASNAGGDSYDQY
TRBJ2-7 | TRBV20-1 | - | SAQPGRPVEQY
TRBJ2-7 | TRBV10-3 | - | AISGGFAGGTYEQY
TRBJ2-4 | TRBV6-2/TRBV6-3 | few | ASSYKAAQGAAKNIKY
TRBJ1-2 | TRBV24-1 | - | ATSDSRTGGYGYT